The subject of this entry is one T cell receptor (beta chain). What it binds is unknown. Fresh peripheral blood, 8 to 10 ml, was the source of the PBMCs. Regions amplified from RNA transcripts were the TCR beta CDR3 regions. First-round RT-PCR of the TCR CDR3 relied on the HTBI primer set. TCRdb reprocessed the multiplex PCR reads via MiXCR and lists one record per CDR3 protein. The table records hundreds of thousands of distinct CDR3 sequences, 20% of them present only once. These data are taken from a study of T cells in Graves' hyperthyroidism and ophthalmopathy. On the study more broadly: Peripheral blood was drawn at first diagnosis, prior to all treatment.

CDR3 length: 16 residues. From germline, CDR1 is SGHDN and CDR2 FVKESK. The V end lost 0 bases, the J end lost 1 base, and 9 bases lay between the germline ends. Study-wide points: Ophthalmopathy prediction by the model preceded onset by a median about 6.5 months. Among clonotypes expanded in thyroid above 0.001, most were also found in blood.

The chain links TRBV14 to TRBJ2-2; D unresolved. Material for sequencing was blood. The TCR comes from a man younger than 40 with Graves' ophthalmopathy. DNA of the CDR3: TGTGCCAGCAGCCAAGAAGGGTCGGAGAACACCGGGGAGCTGTTTTTT. This translates into CASSQEGSENTGELFF. Based on the CDR3 plus reference TRBV14 and TRBJ2-2, the full variable domain is EAGVTQFPSHSVIEKGQTVTLRCDPISGHDNLYWYRRVMGKEIKFLLHFVKESKQDESGMPNNRFLAERTGGTYSTLKVQPAELEDSGVYFCASSQEGSENTGELFFGEGSRLTVL.